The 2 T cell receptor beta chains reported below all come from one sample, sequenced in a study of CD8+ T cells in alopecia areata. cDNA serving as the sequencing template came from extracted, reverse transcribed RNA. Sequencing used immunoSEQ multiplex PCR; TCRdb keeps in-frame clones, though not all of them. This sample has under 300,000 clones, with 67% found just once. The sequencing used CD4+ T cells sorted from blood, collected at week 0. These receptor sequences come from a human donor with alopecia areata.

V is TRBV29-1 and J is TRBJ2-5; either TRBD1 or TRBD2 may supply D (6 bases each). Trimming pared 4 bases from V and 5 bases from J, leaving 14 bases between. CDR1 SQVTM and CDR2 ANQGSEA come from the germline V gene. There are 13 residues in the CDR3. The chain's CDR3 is CSVVSRGAETQYF. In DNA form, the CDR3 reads TGCAGCGTTGTCTCTAGGGGGGCGGAGACCCAGTACTTC.

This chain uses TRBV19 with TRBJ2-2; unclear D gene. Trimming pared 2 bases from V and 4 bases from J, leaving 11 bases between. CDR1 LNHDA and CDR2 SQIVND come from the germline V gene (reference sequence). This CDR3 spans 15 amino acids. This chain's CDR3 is CASSISGTPTGELFF. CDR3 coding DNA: TGTGCCAGTAGTATAAGTGGCACACCCACCGGGGAGCTGTTTTTT.